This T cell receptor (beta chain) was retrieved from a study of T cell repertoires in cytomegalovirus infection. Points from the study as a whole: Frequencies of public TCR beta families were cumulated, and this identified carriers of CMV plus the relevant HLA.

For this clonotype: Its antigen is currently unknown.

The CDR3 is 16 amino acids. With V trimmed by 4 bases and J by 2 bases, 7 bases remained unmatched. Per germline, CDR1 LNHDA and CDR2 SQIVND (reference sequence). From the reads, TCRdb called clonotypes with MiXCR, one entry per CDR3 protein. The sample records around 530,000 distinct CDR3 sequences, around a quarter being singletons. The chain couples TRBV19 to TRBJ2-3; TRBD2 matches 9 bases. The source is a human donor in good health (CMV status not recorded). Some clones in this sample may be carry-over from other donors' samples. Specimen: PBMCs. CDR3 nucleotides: TGTGCCAGTAGTAGACGGCTAGCGGGAACCACAGATACGCAGTATTTT. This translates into CASSRRLAGTTDTQYF.